This T cell receptor (beta chain) was recorded in a study of post-analysis software for immune sequencing data. cDNA libraries of TCR beta carried unique molecular identifiers. TCRdb re-called the PCR reads with MiXCR, one entry per CDR3 protein. The sample lists 600,000 to 700,000 distinct CDR3 sequences, approximately 60% seen once, with about 11% in the top ten. General study findings and limits: When compared against controls, multiple sclerosis patients showed significantly lower normalized Chao1 diversity. When patients were compared with controls, about 5 TRBV segments were more frequent, TRBV5-6, TRBV5-1 and TRBV20-1 among them.

Per the germline V gene, CDR1 is MNHEY and CDR2 is SVGAGI. V was clipped by 5 bases and J by 6 bases, with 9 bases between them. This CDR3 is built from 12 residues. Remarks on this clonotype: What it recognizes is unknown.

V usage is TRBV6-5 and J usage is TRBJ2-3; the D gene is possibly TRBD2 (7 bases). Sequenced sample: blood. This TCR came from a girl aged 2-10 years with multiple sclerosis. CDR3 in amino acids: CASSKGGDTQYF. The CDR3 DNA reads TGTGCCAGCAGTAAGGGGGGGGATACGCAGTATTTT.